In its sample, the clone carrying this T cell receptor (beta chain) was seen once. Its antigen is unidentified. As for treatment: 15 Gy SBRT to primary tumor, nephrectomy 4 weeks later. Nephrectomy followed 15 Gy stereotactic body radiation by 4 weeks. TCRdb's copy holds only in-frame clones and misses some; the assay was immunoSEQ multiplex PCR. The sample holds some 4,000 clones, around two thirds seen once. The sample comes from a study of radiation and T cells in renal cell carcinoma. General study findings and limits: Without pretreatment biopsies, baseline tumor clonotype presence was undetermined. Dominant CDR3 motifs occupied more repertoire in irradiated than control tumors.

The V gene's germline CDR1 is SGHRS and CDR2 YFSETQ. V lost 0 bases and J 4 bases, leaving 26 bases between the germline ends. The length of the CDR3 is 21 residues. The specimen was tumor tissue, collected from a patient whose treatment included radiotherapy and nephrectomy. The chain couples TRBV5-1 to TRBJ2-6, with D tentatively TRBD1 (6 bases). This clonotype originated in a woman aged 60-70 years with renal cell carcinoma. CDR3 in DNA: TGCGCCAGCAGCTTGGTTCGACAGGCAATTCCCGTACTCTGGGGGGCCAACGTCCTGACTTTC. Its protein product is CASSLVRQAIPVLWGANVLTF. The entire variable domain, with the rest obtained from reference TRBV5-1 and TRBJ2-6, is as follows: KAGVTQTPRYLIKTRGQQVTLSCSPISGHRSVSWYQQTPGQGLQFLFEYFSETQRNKGNFPGRFSGRQFSNSRSEMNVSTLELGDSALYLCASSLVRQAIPVLWGANVLTFGAGSRLTVL.